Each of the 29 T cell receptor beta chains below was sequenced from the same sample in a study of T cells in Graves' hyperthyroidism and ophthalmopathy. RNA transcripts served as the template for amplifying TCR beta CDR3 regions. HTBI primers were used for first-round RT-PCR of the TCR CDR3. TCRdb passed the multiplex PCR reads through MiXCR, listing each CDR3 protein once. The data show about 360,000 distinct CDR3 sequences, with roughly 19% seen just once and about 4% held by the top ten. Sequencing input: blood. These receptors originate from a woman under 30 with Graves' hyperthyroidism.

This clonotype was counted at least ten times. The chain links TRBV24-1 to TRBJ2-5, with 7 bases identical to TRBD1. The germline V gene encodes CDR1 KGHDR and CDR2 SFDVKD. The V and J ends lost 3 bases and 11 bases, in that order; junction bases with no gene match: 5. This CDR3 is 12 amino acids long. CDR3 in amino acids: CATSDPGQSQYF. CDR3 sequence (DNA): TGTGCCACCAGTGATCCGGGACAGTCACAGTACTTC.

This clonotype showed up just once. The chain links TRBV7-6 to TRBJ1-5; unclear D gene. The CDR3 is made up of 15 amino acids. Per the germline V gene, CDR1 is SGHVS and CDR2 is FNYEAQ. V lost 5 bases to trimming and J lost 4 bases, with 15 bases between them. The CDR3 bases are TGTGCCAGCAGCCCCACAGAAGGTCGGAATCAGCCCCAGCATTTT. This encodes CASSPTEGRNQPQHF.

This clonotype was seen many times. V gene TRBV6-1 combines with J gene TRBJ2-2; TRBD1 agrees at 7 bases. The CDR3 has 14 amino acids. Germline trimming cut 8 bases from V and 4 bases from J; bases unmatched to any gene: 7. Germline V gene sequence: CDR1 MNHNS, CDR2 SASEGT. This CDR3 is CASRGRGTTGELFF. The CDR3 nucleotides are TGTGCCAGCCGGGGCAGGGGGACCACCGGGGAGCTGTTTTTT.

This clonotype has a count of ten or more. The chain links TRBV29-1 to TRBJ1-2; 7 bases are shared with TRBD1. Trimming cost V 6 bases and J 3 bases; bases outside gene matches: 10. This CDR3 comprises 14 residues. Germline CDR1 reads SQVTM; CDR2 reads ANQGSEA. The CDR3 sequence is CSVKGAMEDYGYTF. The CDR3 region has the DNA TGCAGCGTAAAGGGGGCGATGGAGGACTATGGCTACACCTTC.

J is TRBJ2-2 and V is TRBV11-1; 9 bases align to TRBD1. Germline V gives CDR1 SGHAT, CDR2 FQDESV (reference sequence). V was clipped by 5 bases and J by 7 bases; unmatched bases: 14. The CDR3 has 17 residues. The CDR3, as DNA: TGTGCCAGCAGCCCCTACAGGGGGCGCGTCGGGGGCGGGGAGCTGTTTTTT. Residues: CASSPYRGRVGGGELFF.

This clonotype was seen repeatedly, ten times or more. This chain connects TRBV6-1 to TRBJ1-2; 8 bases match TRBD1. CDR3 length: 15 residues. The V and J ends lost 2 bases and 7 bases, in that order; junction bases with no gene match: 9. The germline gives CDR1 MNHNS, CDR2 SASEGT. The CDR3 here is CASSESGTGRLGYTF. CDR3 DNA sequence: TGTGCCAGCAGTGAATCCGGGACAGGAAGGCTTGGCTACACCTTC.

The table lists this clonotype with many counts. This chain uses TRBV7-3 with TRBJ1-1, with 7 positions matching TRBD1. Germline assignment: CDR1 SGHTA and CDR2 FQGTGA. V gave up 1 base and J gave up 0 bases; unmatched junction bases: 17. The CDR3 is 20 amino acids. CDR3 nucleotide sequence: TGTGCCAGCAGCTTAAGCCAACCGGGACAGAAATTGACTATGAACACTGAAGCTTTCTTT. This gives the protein CASSLSQPGQKLTMNTEAFF.

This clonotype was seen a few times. CDR3 region: CASSLAGREQTQYF. The CDR3 region has the DNA TGCGCCAGCAGCTTGGCCGGCAGGGAGCAGACCCAGTACTTC. This chain joins TRBV5-1 and TRBJ2-5, with D perhaps matching TRBD1 or TRBD2 (5 bases each). The germline CDR1 and CDR2 sequences are SGHRS and YFSETQ. Trimming removed 0 bases from V and 6 bases from J, with 12 bases in between. The CDR3 is made up of 14 amino acids.

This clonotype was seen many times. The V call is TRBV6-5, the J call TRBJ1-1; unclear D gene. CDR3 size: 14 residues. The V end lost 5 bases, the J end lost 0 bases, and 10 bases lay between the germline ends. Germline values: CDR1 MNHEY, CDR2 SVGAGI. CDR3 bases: TGTGCCAGCAGTCCACTCCACATGAACACTGAAGCTTTCTTT. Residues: CASSPLHMNTEAFF.

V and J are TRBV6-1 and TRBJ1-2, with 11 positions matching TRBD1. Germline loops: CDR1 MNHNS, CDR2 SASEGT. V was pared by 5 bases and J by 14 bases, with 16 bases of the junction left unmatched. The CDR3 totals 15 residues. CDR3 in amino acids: CASSKIKGQGDFSTF. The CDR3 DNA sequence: TGTGCCAGCAGTAAAATCAAGGGACAGGGGGACTTTTCGACCTTC.

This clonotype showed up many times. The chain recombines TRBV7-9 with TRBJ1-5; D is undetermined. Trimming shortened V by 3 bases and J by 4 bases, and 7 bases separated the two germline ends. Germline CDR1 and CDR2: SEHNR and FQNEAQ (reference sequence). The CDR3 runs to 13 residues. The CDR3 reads CASSFKGNQPQHF. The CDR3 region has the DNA TGTGCCAGCAGCTTCAAAGGGAATCAGCCCCAGCATTTT. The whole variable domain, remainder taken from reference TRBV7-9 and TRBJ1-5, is DTGVSQNPRHKITKRGQNVTFRCDPISEHNRLYWYRQTLGQGPEFLTYFQNEAQLEKSRLLSDRFSAERPKGSFSTLEIQRTEQGDSAMYLCASSFKGNQPQHFGDGTRLSIL.

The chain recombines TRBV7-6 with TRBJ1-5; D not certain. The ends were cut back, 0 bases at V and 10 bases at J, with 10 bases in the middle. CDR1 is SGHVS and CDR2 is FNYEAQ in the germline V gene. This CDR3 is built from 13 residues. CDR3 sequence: CASSLAGRAPQHF. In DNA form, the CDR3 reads TGTGCCAGCAGCTTAGCGGGCCGGGCTCCCCAGCATTTT.

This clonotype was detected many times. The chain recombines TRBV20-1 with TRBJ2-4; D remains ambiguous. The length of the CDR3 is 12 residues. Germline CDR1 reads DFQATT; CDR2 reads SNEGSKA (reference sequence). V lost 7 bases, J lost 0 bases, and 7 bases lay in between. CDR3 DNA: TGCAGTGAAGGGCAAGCCAAAAACATTCAGTACTTC. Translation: CSEGQAKNIQYF.

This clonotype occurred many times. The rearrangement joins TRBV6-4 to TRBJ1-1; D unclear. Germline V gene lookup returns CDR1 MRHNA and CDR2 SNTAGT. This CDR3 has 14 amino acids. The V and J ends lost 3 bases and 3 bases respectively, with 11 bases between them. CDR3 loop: CASSEGSEDTEAFF. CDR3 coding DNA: TGTGCCAGCAGTGAGGGTAGCGAGGACACTGAAGCTTTCTTT.

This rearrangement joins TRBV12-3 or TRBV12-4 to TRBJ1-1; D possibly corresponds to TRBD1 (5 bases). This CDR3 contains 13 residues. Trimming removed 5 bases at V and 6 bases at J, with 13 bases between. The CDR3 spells CASSSRDAAEAFF. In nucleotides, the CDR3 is TGTGCCAGCAGTAGCCGGGACGCCGCTGAAGCTTTCTTT.

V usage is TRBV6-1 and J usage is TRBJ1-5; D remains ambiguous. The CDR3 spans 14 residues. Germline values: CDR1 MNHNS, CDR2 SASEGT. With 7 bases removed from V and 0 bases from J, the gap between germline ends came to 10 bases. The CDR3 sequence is CASKGGYSNQPQHF. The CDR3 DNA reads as TGTGCCAGCAAGGGAGGGTATAGCAATCAGCCCCAGCATTTT.

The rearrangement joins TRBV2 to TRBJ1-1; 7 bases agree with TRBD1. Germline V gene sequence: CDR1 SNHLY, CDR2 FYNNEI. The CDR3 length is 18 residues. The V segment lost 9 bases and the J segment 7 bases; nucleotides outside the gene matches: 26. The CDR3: CARAPSPGSRTGTIEAFF. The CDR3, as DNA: TGTGCCAGGGCACCATCACCGGGGTCTCGGACAGGCACGATTGAAGCTTTCTTT.

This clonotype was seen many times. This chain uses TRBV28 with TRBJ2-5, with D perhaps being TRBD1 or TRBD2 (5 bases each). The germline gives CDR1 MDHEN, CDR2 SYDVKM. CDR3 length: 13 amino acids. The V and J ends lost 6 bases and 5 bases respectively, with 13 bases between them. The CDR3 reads CASSPTWGETQYF. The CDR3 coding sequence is TGTGCCAGCAGCCCAACGTGGGGGGAGACCCAGTACTTC.

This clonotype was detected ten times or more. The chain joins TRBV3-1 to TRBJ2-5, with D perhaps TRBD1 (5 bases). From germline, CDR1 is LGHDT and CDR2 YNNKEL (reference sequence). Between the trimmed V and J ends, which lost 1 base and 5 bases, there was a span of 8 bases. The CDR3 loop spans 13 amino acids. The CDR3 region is CASSQGRAETQYF. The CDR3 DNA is TGTGCCAGCAGCCAAGGCAGGGCCGAGACCCAGTACTTC.

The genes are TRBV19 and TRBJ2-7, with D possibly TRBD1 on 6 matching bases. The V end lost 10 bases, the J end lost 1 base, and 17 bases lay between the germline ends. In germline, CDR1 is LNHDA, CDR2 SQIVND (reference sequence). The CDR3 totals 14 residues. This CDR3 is CATAAAGASYEQYF. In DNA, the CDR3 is TGTGCCACCGCGGCGGCAGGGGCGTCCTACGAGCAGTACTTC.

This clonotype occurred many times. The CDR3 reads CASSVGGQGFTEAFF. CDR3 sequence (DNA): TGTGCCAGCAGCGTAGGGGGACAGGGGTTCACTGAAGCTTTCTTT. The genes are TRBV9 and TRBJ1-1, with 10 bases identical to TRBD1. Germline CDR1 is SGDLS and CDR2 is YYNGEE. This CDR3 comprises 15 residues. After removal of 0 bases from V and 4 bases from J, the junction contained 3 bases not matched to a gene.

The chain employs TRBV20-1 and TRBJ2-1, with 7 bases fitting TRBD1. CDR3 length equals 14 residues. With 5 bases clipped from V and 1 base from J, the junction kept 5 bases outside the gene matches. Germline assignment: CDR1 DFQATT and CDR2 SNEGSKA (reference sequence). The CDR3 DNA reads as TGCAGTGCTCCACAGGGGTGGTCCTACAATGAGCAGTTCTTC. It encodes CSAPQGWSYNEQFF.

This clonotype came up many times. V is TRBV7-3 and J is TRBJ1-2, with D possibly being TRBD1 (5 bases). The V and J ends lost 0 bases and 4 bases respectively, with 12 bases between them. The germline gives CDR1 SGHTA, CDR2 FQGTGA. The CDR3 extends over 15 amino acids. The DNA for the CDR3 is TGTGCCAGCAGCTTAACGGGAGACAGAACCTATGGCTACACCTTC. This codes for CASSLTGDRTYGYTF.

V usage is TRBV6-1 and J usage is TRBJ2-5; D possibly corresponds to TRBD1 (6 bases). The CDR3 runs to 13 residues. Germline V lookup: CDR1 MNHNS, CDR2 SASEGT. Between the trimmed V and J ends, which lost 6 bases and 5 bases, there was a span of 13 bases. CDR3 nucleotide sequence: TGTGCCAGCAGATGGGGGCCGTGGGAGACCCAGTACTTC. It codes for CASRWGPWETQYF.

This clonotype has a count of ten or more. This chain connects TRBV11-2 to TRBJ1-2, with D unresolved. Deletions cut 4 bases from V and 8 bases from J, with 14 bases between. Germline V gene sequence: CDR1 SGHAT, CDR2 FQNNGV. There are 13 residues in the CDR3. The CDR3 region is CASSSLGRRGYTF. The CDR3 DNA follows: TGTGCCAGCAGCTCGTTGGGCCGGAGAGGCTACACCTTC.

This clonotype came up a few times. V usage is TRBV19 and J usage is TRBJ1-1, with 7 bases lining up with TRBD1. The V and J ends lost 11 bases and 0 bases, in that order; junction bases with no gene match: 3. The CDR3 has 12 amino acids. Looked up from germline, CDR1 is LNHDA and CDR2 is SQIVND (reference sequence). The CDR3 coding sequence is TGTGCCTCGGGACAGATGAACACTGAAGCTTTCTTT. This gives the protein CASGQMNTEAFF.

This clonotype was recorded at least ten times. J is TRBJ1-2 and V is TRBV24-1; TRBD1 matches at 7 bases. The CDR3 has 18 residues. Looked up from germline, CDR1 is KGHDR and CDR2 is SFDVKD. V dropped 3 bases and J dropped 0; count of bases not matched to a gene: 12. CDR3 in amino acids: CATSDGGPTGTANYGYTF. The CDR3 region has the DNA TGTGCCACCAGTGATGGTGGGCCCACCGGGACAGCTAACTATGGCTACACCTTC.

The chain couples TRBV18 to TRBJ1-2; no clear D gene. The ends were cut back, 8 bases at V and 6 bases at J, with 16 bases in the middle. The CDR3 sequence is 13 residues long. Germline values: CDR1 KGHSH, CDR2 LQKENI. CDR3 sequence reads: CASPPTGSDGYTF. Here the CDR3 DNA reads TGTGCCAGCCCCCCCACGGGGAGCGATGGCTACACCTTC.

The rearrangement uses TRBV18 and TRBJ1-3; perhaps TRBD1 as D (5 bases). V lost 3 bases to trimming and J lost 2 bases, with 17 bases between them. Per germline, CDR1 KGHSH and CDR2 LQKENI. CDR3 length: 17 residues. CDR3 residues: CASSPGVGPRPGNTIYF. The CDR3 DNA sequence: TGTGCCAGCTCACCGGGGGTAGGGCCCCGACCTGGAAACACCATATATTTT.